Listed below are T cell receptor beta chains from one sample, sequenced in a study of blood T cell repertoires in COVID-19. Sequencing was performed with immunoSEQ multiplex PCR; in TCRdb, only in-frame clones are kept and a portion is missing. In the table there are under 400,000 clones, about 88% of which are singletons. Sequenced material: PBMCs or T cells enriched from blood (not recorded which). Receptor source: a woman aged 25 to 39 who had been exposed to COVID-19. Each CDR3 is given with its conserved first and last residue. The D gene is left open where the match is weak. Not every row has a clone size; where given, it reads once, few, many or a size class.

j_call | v_call | clone_size | cdr3_length | d_call | cdr3_nt | cdr3_aa
TRBJ2-7 | TRBV6-1 | once | 17 | - | TGTGCCAGCAGTGAAGAGCACTTGTACCCTAGCTCCTACGAGCAGTACTTC | CASSEEHLYPSSYEQYF
TRBJ1-2 | TRBV29-1 | - | 14 | TRBD1 | TGCAGCGACCTTCCCGGGACAGCCCACTATGGCTACACCTTC | CSDLPGTAHYGYTF
TRBJ2-3 | TRBV24-1 | few | 16 | TRBD1 | TGTGCCACCAGTGGGGACAGGGGGTCTGTCACAGATACGCAGTATTTT | CATSGDRGSVTDTQYF
TRBJ2-1 | TRBV24-1 | - | 16 | TRBD2 | TGTGCCACCAGTGATTCCCCCGGGACTAGGATCAATGAGCAGTTCTTC | CATSDSPGTRINEQFF
TRBJ2-3 | TRBV2 | - | 15 | - | TGTGCCAGCAGTGTAGGACGGACTAGCACAGATACGCAGTATTTT | CASSVGRTSTDTQYF
TRBJ1-4 | TRBV25-1 | - | 14 | TRBD1 | TGTGCCAGCAGTGAGACAGGGACCAGAGAAAAACTGTTTTTT | CASSETGTREKLFF
TRBJ1-5 | TRBV28 | - | 13 | - | TGTGCCAGCAGTTCCTATGGCAATCAGCCCCAGCATTTT | CASSSYGNQPQHF
TRBJ2-3 | TRBV24-1 | - | 14 | - | TGTGCCACCAGTGATTACATAAGCGGGGATACGCAGTATTTT | CATSDYISGDTQYF
TRBJ2-1 | TRBV3-1/TRBV3-2 | - | 13 | - | TGTGCCAGCAGCCAAAACAACTACAATGAGCAGTTCTTC | CASSQNNYNEQFF
TRBJ1-1 | TRBV5-1 | once | 16 | - | TGCGCCAGCAGCTTGGGGTCTGCGGACAGTAACACTGAAGCTTTCTTT | CASSLGSADSNTEAFF
TRBJ1-2 | TRBV3-1/TRBV3-2 | - | 17 | TRBD1 | TGTGCCAGCAGCCCCCTAAGCGGAGCAGGGGGTGCCTATGGCTACACCTTC | CASSPLSGAGGAYGYTF
TRBJ2-1 | TRBV27 | - | 13 | - | TGTGCCAGCAGTCCCTACCCAGGGTTGGAGCAGTTCTTC | CASSPYPGLEQFF
TRBJ1-1 | TRBV2 | once | 15 | - | TGTGCCAGCAGTGAATTGGGCCCGAAGAACACTGAAGCTTTCTTT | CASSELGPKNTEAFF
TRBJ2-5 | TRBV7-9 | - | 16 | TRBD1 | TGTGCCAGCAGCTCGCCCTGGGCAGGGGGCGAAGAGACCCAGTACTTC | CASSSPWAGGEETQYF
TRBJ1-3 | TRBV19 | - | 15 | - | TGTGCCAGTAGTATACGTCCGGGGTCCGGAAACACCATATATTTT | CASSIRPGSGNTIYF
TRBJ1-4 | TRBV27 | - | 16 | - | TGTGCCAGCAGCGGGGGGCGGCAGGGCACTAATGAAAAACTGTTTTTT | CASSGGRQGTNEKLFF
TRBJ2-4 | TRBV11-3 | - | 17 | TRBD2 | TGTGCCAGCAGCTTAGTTCTCGGGAGGGTAGCCAAAAACATTCAGTACTTC | CASSLVLGRVAKNIQYF
TRBJ1-3 | TRBV4-2 | - | 14 | - | TGTGCCAGCAGCCAAAGGGAGGAGAGAAACACCATATATTTT | CASSQREERNTIYF
TRBJ1-3 | TRBV19 | - | 15 | - | TGTGCCAGTAGGCCCACAGGGTTCCCTGGAAACACCATATATTTT | CASRPTGFPGNTIYF
TRBJ1-1 | TRBV5-1 | - | 14 | - | TGCGCCAGCAGCTTGTTGTCCCAGGACACTGAAGCTTTCTTT | CASSLLSQDTEAFF
TRBJ2-1 | TRBV19 | - | 15 | TRBD2 | TGTGCCAGTAGTATATGGCGGGAGCCCGACAATGAGCAGTTCTTC | CASSIWREPDNEQFF
TRBJ1-5 | TRBV30 | - | 15 | - | TGTGCCTGGAGTTTCTCGTCAGGGGACAACCAGCCCCAGCATTTT | CAWSFSSGDNQPQHF
TRBJ2-3 | TRBV27 | - | 15 | - | TGTGCCAGCAGTGGAGGAGGCGGGTTCACAGATACGCAGTATTTT | CASSGGGGFTDTQYF
TRBJ1-1 | TRBV6-5 | - | 15 | TRBD1 | TGTGCCAGCAGTATTGACAGGGGGGGGTACACTGAAGCTTTCTTT | CASSIDRGGYTEAFF
TRBJ1-6 | TRBV7-9 | - | 16 | TRBD1 | TGTGCCAGCAGCTTAGTCCAAGGACAGGGGAATTCACCCCTCCACTTT | CASSLVQGQGNSPLHF
TRBJ1-1 | TRBV11-2 | - | 14 | TRBD1 | TGTGCCAGCAGCTTTTCGGGACAGGGGGCAATTGCTTTCTTT | CASSFSGQGAIAFF
TRBJ1-2 | TRBV4-1 | - | 16 | - | TGCGCCAGCAGCCAAGATGGCGTCAGCAGGGACTATGGCTACACCTTC | CASSQDGVSRDYGYTF
TRBJ1-2 | TRBV28 | - | 14 | TRBD1 | TGTGCCAGCAGTTTACCCGGGACAGGGGCTGGCTACACCTTC | CASSLPGTGAGYTF
TRBJ2-7 | TRBV19 | - | 14 | TRBD1 | TGTGCCAGTACTCGGGACAGGGACTTTAACGAGCAGTACTTC | CASTRDRDFNEQYF
TRBJ1-4 | TRBV27 | - | 17 | - | TGTGCCAGCAGCCCAGGGCACGGACAACCAACTAATGAAAAACTGTTTTTT | CASSPGHGQPTNEKLFF
TRBJ2-7 | TRBV18 | - | 16 | - | TGTGCCAGCTCACCACAGGGCCAGGGGACGTCCTACGAGCAGTACTTC | CASSPQGQGTSYEQYF
TRBJ1-5 | TRBV10-3 | - | 15 | - | TGTGCCATCAGTGAGTCCCGGGGGACCGATCAGCCCCAGCATTTT | CAISESRGTDQPQHF
TRBJ2-1 | TRBV2 | once | 15 | TRBD1 | TGTGCCAGTCTTGAAGACAGGGATAGGGACAATGAGCAGTTCTTC | CASLEDRDRDNEQFF
TRBJ1-2 | TRBV7-8 | - | 15 | - | TGTGCCAGCAGCTTAGAACGGGGACTCGCCTATGGCTACACCTTC | CASSLERGLAYGYTF
TRBJ1-5 | TRBV15 | - | 13 | - | TGTGCCACGGCAGGGTGGGACAATCAGCCCCAGCATTTT | CATAGWDNQPQHF
TRBJ2-1 | TRBV7-2 | once | 15 | TRBD1 | TGTGCCAGCAGCTGGATGACAGGGGACTACAATGAGCAGTTCTTC | CASSWMTGDYNEQFF
TRBJ1-1 | TRBV5-1 | - | 15 | TRBD1 | TGCGCCAGCAGCTTTCGACAGGGGGCGTCCACTGAAGCTTTCTTT | CASSFRQGASTEAFF
TRBJ2-3 | TRBV7-8 | - | 15 | - | TGTGCCAGCAGCTTAGTAGCCGGACTCGGCGATACGCAGTATTTT | CASSLVAGLGDTQYF
TRBJ1-1 | TRBV24-1 | - | 12 | - | TGTGCCACCAGTGACTCAGGGATTAGAGCTTTCTTT | CATSDSGIRAFF
TRBJ2-3 | TRBV5-6 | - | 14 | TRBD2 | TGTGCCAGCAGCTTGGGGCTAGCGGCAGATACGCAGTATTTT | CASSLGLAADTQYF
TRBJ2-2 | TRBV28 | - | 16 | - | TGTGCCAGCAGTTTACCAGGGTTGGACGGGACCGGGGAGCTGTTTTTT | CASSLPGLDGTGELFF
TRBJ2-5 | TRBV24-1 | - | 13 | - | TGTGCCACCAGTGGGGACAACCAAGAGACCCAGTACTTC | CATSGDNQETQYF
TRBJ2-5 | TRBV11-2 | - | 19 | TRBD2 | TGTGCCAGCAGCTTAGATCCCCCGGGACTAGCGGGAAATAGAGAGACCCAGTACTTC | CASSLDPPGLAGNRETQYF
TRBJ2-6 | TRBV11-2 | - | 18 | TRBD2 | TGTGCCAGCAGACCCCGACTAGCGGGGCGCTCTGGGGCCAACGTCCTGACTTTC | CASRPRLAGRSGANVLTF
TRBJ1-1 | TRBV27 | - | 18 | TRBD1 | TGTGCCAGCAGTGCGATAACAGGGGGCGGGGGTAATAACCCTGAAGCTTTCTTT | CASSAITGGGGNNPEAFF
TRBJ1-3 | TRBV18 | - | 14 | TRBD1 | TGTGCCAGCTCACTCGGGACAGATGGAAACACCATATATTTT | CASSLGTDGNTIYF
TRBJ2-7 | TRBV18 | - | 15 | - | TGTGCCAGCTCACCGGAGGGTCACCTCTCCTACGAGCAGTACTTC | CASSPEGHLSYEQYF
TRBJ2-2 | TRBV20-1 | once | 15 | TRBD1 | TGCAGTGCTAGTTTACAGGGGGCTGCTGGCGGGGAGCTGTTTTTT | CSASLQGAAGGELFF
TRBJ2-1 | TRBV3-1/TRBV3-2 | - | 15 | TRBD2 | TGTGCCAGCAGCCCCGGGACTAGCGGGATGCCTGAGCAGTTCTTC | CASSPGTSGMPEQFF
TRBJ2-5 | TRBV7-9 | - | 11 | - | TGTGCCAGCAGCGGAGTGAAGACCCAGTACTTC | CASSGVKTQYF
TRBJ1-2 | TRBV7-9 | - | 15 | TRBD1 | TGTGCCAGCAGCTTAAGTGGACAGGGAGCGGGTGGCTACACCTTC | CASSLSGQGAGGYTF
TRBJ2-1 | TRBV6-4 | - | 16 | TRBD1 | TGTGCCAGCAGTGCACCGGGACAGGGGGCATCCGGCGGACAGTTCTTC | CASSAPGQGASGGQFF